The rows below give T cell receptor beta chains drawn from one sample of a study of T cells in Graves' hyperthyroidism and ophthalmopathy. One entry per CDR3 protein results from TCRdb running MiXCR on the multiplex PCR reads. This table has about 840,000 distinct CDR3 sequences, roughly 40% appearing once. Source material: blood. These receptors all come from a man between 18 and 29 years old with Graves' hyperthyroidism. Each CDR3 is given with its conserved first and last residue. Each record gives: clone size, D gene, J gene, V gene, CDR3 DNA, CDR3 protein. D genes are given only for firm matches. Only some rows state a clone size, as once, few, many or a class for expanded clones.

clone size: -; D gene: TRBD1; J gene: TRBJ1-5; V gene: TRBV7-8; CDR3 DNA: TGTGCCAGCAGCTTGAAGACAGGGGGGGGACAGCCCCAGCATTTT; CDR3 protein: CASSLKTGGGQPQHF
clone size: few; D gene: -; J gene: TRBJ1-1; V gene: TRBV7-9; CDR3 DNA: TGTGCCAGCAACGTCGGCCGGGGCAGCGTGATGAACACTGAAGCTTTCTTT; CDR3 protein: CASNVGRGSVMNTEAFF
clone size: many; D gene: -; J gene: TRBJ1-1; V gene: TRBV10-3; CDR3 DNA: TGTGCCATCAGTGGGACTAGGACAGAGAACACTGAAGCTTTCTTT; CDR3 protein: CAISGTRTENTEAFF
clone size: few; D gene: -; J gene: TRBJ2-7; V gene: TRBV6-1; CDR3 DNA: TGTGCCAGCAGTGTTCAAATAGCGGCAGGGGTCTACGAGCAGTACTTC; CDR3 protein: CASSVQIAAGVYEQYF
clone size: few; D gene: -; J gene: TRBJ1-2; V gene: TRBV29-1; CDR3 DNA: TGCAGCGTTGAAGAGCTTTCTTATGGCTACACCTTC; CDR3 protein: CSVEELSYGYTF
clone size: -; D gene: TRBD2; J gene: TRBJ2-7; V gene: TRBV6-5; CDR3 DNA: TGTGCCAGCAGTTACACCGCGGGGGACGAGCAGTACTTC; CDR3 protein: CASSYTAGDEQYF
clone size: -; D gene: -; J gene: TRBJ1-6; V gene: TRBV20-1; CDR3 DNA: TGCAGTGCTAAACGGTCCGCCTATAATTCACCCCTCCACTTT; CDR3 protein: CSAKRSAYNSPLHF
clone size: many; D gene: -; J gene: TRBJ1-6; V gene: TRBV12-3/TRBV12-4; CDR3 DNA: TGTGCCAGCAGTCCAGGACAAAATTCACCCCTCCACTTT; CDR3 protein: CASSPGQNSPLHF
clone size: -; D gene: TRBD1; J gene: TRBJ1-1; V gene: TRBV11-2; CDR3 DNA: TGTGCCAGCAGCGCGCGACGACAGGGGAGGGCGACTGAAGCTTTCTTT; CDR3 protein: CASSARRQGRATEAFF
clone size: few; D gene: -; J gene: TRBJ1-1; V gene: TRBV11-3; CDR3 DNA: TGTGCCAGCAGCTTAGGTGTCCCCAAGAACACTGAAGCTTTCTTT; CDR3 protein: CASSLGVPKNTEAFF
clone size: -; D gene: -; J gene: TRBJ1-5; V gene: TRBV6-5; CDR3 DNA: TGTGCCAACGGCCTATGGCCCCAGCATTTT; CDR3 protein: CANGLWPQHF
clone size: many; D gene: TRBD1; J gene: TRBJ1-6; V gene: TRBV7-6; CDR3 DNA: TGTGCCAGCAGTTTGACGGGACAGGGGGATTCACCCCTCCACTTT; CDR3 protein: CASSLTGQGDSPLHF
clone size: many; D gene: TRBD1; J gene: TRBJ1-5; V gene: TRBV25-1; CDR3 DNA: TGTGCCAGCAGTGGACCGGGACAGGGGAATCAGCCCCAGCATTTT; CDR3 protein: CASSGPGQGNQPQHF
clone size: many; D gene: -; J gene: TRBJ1-1; V gene: TRBV25-1; CDR3 DNA: TGTGCCAGCAGTGATCCACAGGGAGTTGGCACTGAAGCTTTCTTT; CDR3 protein: CASSDPQGVGTEAFF
clone size: many; D gene: -; J gene: TRBJ1-5; V gene: TRBV19; CDR3 DNA: TGTGCCAGTAGTATCGCTTATCAGCCCCAGCATTTT; CDR3 protein: CASSIAYQPQHF
clone size: once; D gene: -; J gene: TRBJ2-7; V gene: TRBV11-2; CDR3 DNA: TGTGCCAGCAGCTTAGAGGGGCCAAGGGTCGAGCAGTACTTC; CDR3 protein: CASSLEGPRVEQYF
clone size: few; D gene: -; J gene: TRBJ2-5; V gene: TRBV9; CDR3 DNA: TGTGCCAGCAGCCGGGGACACGAAGAGACCCAGTACTTC; CDR3 protein: CASSRGHEETQYF
clone size: -; D gene: TRBD1; J gene: TRBJ2-7; V gene: TRBV5-1; CDR3 DNA: TGCGCCAGCAGCGCTGGACAGGGGGCTTGGGAGCAGTACTTC; CDR3 protein: CASSAGQGAWEQYF
clone size: -; D gene: -; J gene: TRBJ2-7; V gene: TRBV30; CDR3 DNA: TGTGCCTGGAGTGACTCACTAGCTCCCTACGAGCAGTACTTC; CDR3 protein: CAWSDSLAPYEQYF
clone size: few; D gene: -; J gene: TRBJ2-3; V gene: TRBV10-3; CDR3 DNA: TGTGCCATCAGTGAGTCGGGCGGCGGTCCCACAGATACGCAGTATTTT; CDR3 protein: CAISESGGGPTDTQYF
clone size: -; D gene: -; J gene: TRBJ2-7; V gene: TRBV25-1; CDR3 DNA: TGTGCCAGCAGTGAGCGGGGCGGACACTCCTACGAGCAGTACTTC; CDR3 protein: CASSERGGHSYEQYF
clone size: once; D gene: TRBD2; J gene: TRBJ2-3; V gene: TRBV4-2; CDR3 DNA: TGTGCCAGCAGCCTAGTAAGGGCGGGAGCGGCAGATACGCAGTATTTT; CDR3 protein: CASSLVRAGAADTQYF
clone size: many; D gene: TRBD1; J gene: TRBJ1-5; V gene: TRBV7-2; CDR3 DNA: TGTGCCAGCAGCTTTAAAGCAGGGGGTCAGCCCCAGCATTTT; CDR3 protein: CASSFKAGGQPQHF
clone size: -; D gene: -; J gene: TRBJ1-6; V gene: TRBV7-2; CDR3 DNA: TGTGCCAGCAGCTCAGTCGCGGGGACGACCTCACCCCTCCACTTT; CDR3 protein: CASSSVAGTTSPLHF
clone size: -; D gene: -; J gene: TRBJ1-2; V gene: TRBV12-5; CDR3 DNA: TGTGCTAGTGGTTTTATACCGGGACACCGTTATGGCTACACCTTC; CDR3 protein: CASGFIPGHRYGYTF
clone size: -; D gene: -; J gene: TRBJ1-1; V gene: TRBV7-3; CDR3 DNA: TGTGCCAGCAGCTTAATACGGCCGACGAACACTGAAGCTTTCTTT; CDR3 protein: CASSLIRPTNTEAFF
clone size: many; D gene: -; J gene: TRBJ2-7; V gene: TRBV10-2; CDR3 DNA: TGCGCCAGCAACGTAGGGGGTCAGAGGTACGAGCAGTACTTC; CDR3 protein: CASNVGGQRYEQYF
clone size: many; D gene: -; J gene: TRBJ2-2; V gene: TRBV9; CDR3 DNA: TGTGCCAGCAGCGTAGTGGTAGGCACCGGGGAGCTGTTTTTT; CDR3 protein: CASSVVVGTGELFF
clone size: -; D gene: -; J gene: TRBJ1-2; V gene: TRBV7-8; CDR3 DNA: TGTGCCAGCAGCTTAGCCTTTGGGGGCTATGGCTACACCTTC; CDR3 protein: CASSLAFGGYGYTF
clone size: few; D gene: -; J gene: TRBJ1-5; V gene: TRBV10-3; CDR3 DNA: TGTGCCAGCAGTGTAGGGGTCGTTAGCAATCAGCCCCAGCATTTT; CDR3 protein: CASSVGVVSNQPQHF
clone size: -; D gene: -; J gene: TRBJ2-5; V gene: TRBV19; CDR3 DNA: TGTGCCAGTAGTATAGGGGACGTCATACAAGAGACCCAGTACTTC; CDR3 protein: CASSIGDVIQETQYF
clone size: -; D gene: -; J gene: TRBJ2-6; V gene: TRBV25-1; CDR3 DNA: TGTGCCATCGGCAGTGCTAGAACCGGGTCTGGGGCCAACGTCCTGACTTTC; CDR3 protein: CAIGSARTGSGANVLTF
clone size: few; D gene: TRBD1; J gene: TRBJ2-7; V gene: TRBV7-9; CDR3 DNA: TGTGCCAGCAGCAGGGACAGCCGGGAGCAGTACTTC; CDR3 protein: CASSRDSREQYF
clone size: many; D gene: -; J gene: TRBJ1-5; V gene: TRBV10-3; CDR3 DNA: TGTGCCATCAGTGGAGGGCGCCGGGGGGATCAGCCCCAGCATTTT; CDR3 protein: CAISGGRRGDQPQHF
clone size: -; D gene: -; J gene: TRBJ1-3; V gene: TRBV6-5; CDR3 DNA: TGTGCCAGCAGTTTAGGCAGGAGGAGAACTGGAAACACCATATATTTT; CDR3 protein: CASSLGRRRTGNTIYF
clone size: many; D gene: -; J gene: TRBJ1-3; V gene: TRBV13; CDR3 DNA: TGTGCCAGCAGCTTCCTCCTACAGGGATCTGGAAACACCATATATTTT; CDR3 protein: CASSFLLQGSGNTIYF
clone size: -; D gene: -; J gene: TRBJ2-7; V gene: TRBV11-2; CDR3 DNA: TGTGCCAGCAGCCTCCAGGGGGGGGTAATCGAGCAGTACTTC; CDR3 protein: CASSLQGGVIEQYF
clone size: many; D gene: -; J gene: TRBJ2-5; V gene: TRBV7-9; CDR3 DNA: TGTGCCAGCAGCGGAGGGACAGCACTCCAAGAGACCCAGTACTTC; CDR3 protein: CASSGGTALQETQYF
clone size: -; D gene: -; J gene: TRBJ1-1; V gene: TRBV19; CDR3 DNA: TGTGCCAGTACCCTAAGGGGACCGTGGGGCACTGAAGCTTTCTTT; CDR3 protein: CASTLRGPWGTEAFF
clone size: once; D gene: -; J gene: TRBJ1-5; V gene: TRBV10-3; CDR3 DNA: TGTGCCATCAGTGAGTCGGGGGGGGGAAGAAATCAGCCCCAGCATTTT; CDR3 protein: CAISESGGGRNQPQHF
clone size: -; D gene: TRBD2; J gene: TRBJ2-7; V gene: TRBV2; CDR3 DNA: TGTGCCAGCAGCGGGGGGGATCGAGAGCAGTACTTC; CDR3 protein: CASSGGDREQYF
clone size: many; D gene: -; J gene: TRBJ1-4; V gene: TRBV29-1; CDR3 DNA: TGCAGCGTTGGCACGGACGGTGCAACTAATGAAAAACTGTTTTTT; CDR3 protein: CSVGTDGATNEKLFF
clone size: many; D gene: -; J gene: TRBJ1-3; V gene: TRBV20-1; CDR3 DNA: TGCAGTGTTTATCGGGGAAACACCATATATTTT; CDR3 protein: CSVYRGNTIYF
clone size: -; D gene: -; J gene: TRBJ2-7; V gene: TRBV10-3; CDR3 DNA: TGTGCCATCAGTGAGCCACGGACAGTCGGCGAGCAGTACTTC; CDR3 protein: CAISEPRTVGEQYF
clone size: few; D gene: -; J gene: TRBJ1-5; V gene: TRBV12-3/TRBV12-4; CDR3 DNA: TGTGCCAGCAGTTTTGGGGGGCTAGGGAATCAGCCCCAGCATTTT; CDR3 protein: CASSFGGLGNQPQHF
clone size: many; D gene: -; J gene: TRBJ2-6; V gene: TRBV13; CDR3 DNA: TGTGCCAGCAGCCAATATGGGGCCAACGTCCTGACTTTC; CDR3 protein: CASSQYGANVLTF
clone size: many; D gene: -; J gene: TRBJ2-2; V gene: TRBV2; CDR3 DNA: TGTGCCAGCGGCCGTTCGGAGAGCACCGGGGAGCTGTTTTTT; CDR3 protein: CASGRSESTGELFF
clone size: -; D gene: -; J gene: TRBJ2-5; V gene: TRBV19; CDR3 DNA: TGTGCCAGTAGTATAGAGGCCCGACAGGTCCAAGGGGCCCAGTACTTC; CDR3 protein: CASSIEARQVQGAQYF
clone size: many; D gene: -; J gene: TRBJ2-5; V gene: TRBV7-8; CDR3 DNA: TGTGCCAGCAGCACACTAGGGCGTGTCGAGACCCAGTACTTC; CDR3 protein: CASSTLGRVETQYF
clone size: -; D gene: TRBD1; J gene: TRBJ2-5; V gene: TRBV20-1; CDR3 DNA: TGCAGTGCTAGAGATCGTTGGGGACAGGGTTCAGAGACCCAGTACTTC; CDR3 protein: CSARDRWGQGSETQYF
clone size: many; D gene: -; J gene: TRBJ1-1; V gene: TRBV25-1; CDR3 DNA: TGTGCCAGCAGTGAGGGGGGGGGAGGCACTGAAGCTTTCTTT; CDR3 protein: CASSEGGGGTEAFF
clone size: -; D gene: TRBD1; J gene: TRBJ1-4; V gene: TRBV27; CDR3 DNA: TGTGCCAGCAGTTCCCATTTACAGGGGAAGGGCGAAAAACTGTTTTTT; CDR3 protein: CASSSHLQGKGEKLFF